This entry describes one T cell receptor (beta chain). As yet, its antigen is unknown. This specimen belongs to a study of radiotherapy plus CTLA-4 blockade in lung cancer. Overall study findings and caveats: Alongside interferon-beta, early blood T cell clone dynamics were reportedly the best predictor of response. Among blood TCR repertoires after radiotherapy plus ipilimumab, tumor-derived clones expanded.

The protocol was immunoSEQ multiplex PCR, while the TCRdb copy is restricted to in-frame clones and leaves out a portion. The sample comprises under 65,000 clones, about three quarters of which are singletons, and about 2.4% rests with the top ten. Germline loops: CDR1 SGHRS, CDR2 YFSETQ. The CDR3 consists of 15 residues. The V segment lost 4 bases and the J segment 4 bases; nucleotides outside the gene matches: 8. The receptor was derived from a human donor with non-small cell lung cancer whose response to radiotherapy plus ipilimumab could not be evaluated. The sequenced sample was peripheral blood, obtained from a patient treated with radiotherapy plus ipilimumab. This chain uses TRBV5-1 with TRBJ2-5, with 9 bases that match TRBD1. CDR3 protein: CASSQPTGGLETQYF. CDR3 nucleotide sequence: TGCGCCAGCAGCCAGCCGACAGGGGGTCTAGAGACCCAGTACTTC. Combining the CDR3 with reference TRBV5-1 and TRBJ2-5 gives the whole variable domain KAGVTQTPRYLIKTRGQQVTLSCSPISGHRSVSWYQQTPGQGLQFLFEYFSETQRNKGNFPGRFSGRQFSNSRSEMNVSTLELGDSALYLCASSQPTGGLETQYFGPGTRLLVL.